Each of the 27 T cell receptor beta chains below was sequenced from the same sample in a study of CD8+ T cells in alopecia areata. Treatment indicated: oral pan-JAK inhibitor, 5-10 mg twice daily. Sequencing templates came from extracted RNA that was reverse transcribed into cDNA. The assay was immunoSEQ multiplex PCR, and TCRdb's table has in-frame clones only and misses some. The table shows about 180,000 clones, with roughly 46% occurring only once. The sample in question was CD8+ T cells sorted from blood, obtained at week 52, from a patient treated with tofacitinib. The receptors stem from a human donor with alopecia areata.

The V call is TRBV11-3, the J call TRBJ2-3; TRBD1 matches at 8 bases. The ends lost 4 bases at V and 2 bases at J; junction bases unmatched: 8. The germline gives CDR1 SGHNT, CDR2 YENEEA. This CDR3 has 16 amino acids. This chain's CDR3 is CASSSRWDRPTDTQYF. In nucleotides, the CDR3 is TGTGCCAGCAGCTCCCGGTGGGACAGGCCCACAGATACGCAGTATTTT.

Points on this clone: The identical CDR3 is also encoded by other nucleotide sequences in the sample. V gene TRBV27 combines with J gene TRBJ1-5; the D gene is possibly TRBD1 (6 bases). CDR3 size: 14 residues. The germline CDR1 and CDR2 sequences are MNHEY and SMNVEV (reference sequence). The V gene lost 5 bases and the J gene lost 3 bases, with 11 bases spanning the gap. The CDR3 here is CASSLTGSNQPQHF. CDR3 sequence (DNA): TGTGCCAGCAGTCTCACAGGGTCCAATCAGCCCCAGCATTTT.

This chain joins TRBV6-5 and TRBJ2-5; D tentatively fits TRBD1 or TRBD2 (5 bases each). Deletions cut 6 bases from V and 4 bases from J, with 18 bases between. The CDR3 runs to 15 residues. The germline V gene encodes CDR1 MNHEY and CDR2 SVGAGI. CDR3 coding DNA: TGTGCCAGCAGCTACGCCGGGACCGCTCTAGAGACCCAGTACTTC. Translated: CASSYAGTALETQYF.

This clone was seen many times. V and J are TRBV6-5 and TRBJ2-3; unclear D gene. Germline CDR1 is MNHEY and CDR2 is SVGAGI. This CDR3 comprises 15 residues. Trimming took off 4 bases at V and 0 bases at J, with 11 bases between the two ends. CDR3 nucleotides: TGTGCCAGCAGTTTTGTGGCAGCTAGCACAGATACGCAGTATTTT. Its protein product is CASSFVAASTDTQYF.

V and J are TRBV15 and TRBJ2-7, with D perhaps matching TRBD1 or TRBD2 (6 bases each). V was cut by 2 bases and J by 7 bases, with 12 bases left in between. Looked up from germline, CDR1 is LNHNV and CDR2 is YYDKDF (reference sequence). The CDR3 totals 13 residues. The CDR3 bases are TGTGCCACCAGCAGACCAGAAGGGGGGGAGCAGTACTTC. Translation gives CATSRPEGGEQYF.

The gene calls are TRBV20-1 and TRBJ2-1; 9 bases are a match to TRBD2. With 7 bases clipped from V and 8 bases from J, the junction kept 3 bases outside the gene matches. The CDR3 length is 11 residues. Germline lookup yields CDR1 DFQATT and CDR2 SNEGSKA (reference sequence). CDR3 DNA: TGCAGTGTTCTAGCGGGGTATGAGCAGTTCTTC. Translation gives CSVLAGYEQFF.

This clone was observed a handful of times. The chain carries TRBV2 and TRBJ1-6, with 7 bases fitting TRBD1. The CDR3 loop spans 16 amino acids. The germline CDR1 and CDR2 sequences are SNHLY and FYNNEI. V trimming: 4 bases; J trimming: 6 bases; junction bases outside the gene matches: 9. In DNA form, the CDR3 reads TGTGCCAGCAGTGGAATTCGGGACAGTTTTAATTCACCCCTCCACTTT. It yields the protein CASSGIRDSFNSPLHF.

This rearrangement joins TRBV25-1 to TRBJ1-1; 7 nucleotides line up with TRBD1. Per germline, CDR1 MGHDK and CDR2 SYGVNS. V trimming: 5 bases; J trimming: 0 bases; junction bases outside the gene matches: 6. The length of the CDR3 is 15 residues. The CDR3: CASSRRTGMNTEAFF. CDR3 sequence (DNA): TGTGCCAGCAGTAGAAGGACAGGAATGAACACTGAAGCTTTCTTT.

The chain is built from TRBV13 and TRBJ1-4; a possible D gene is TRBD1 (6 bases). Per germline, CDR1 PRHDT and CDR2 FYEKMQ (reference sequence). The CDR3 sequence is 14 residues long. V was clipped by 0 bases and J by 11 bases, with 13 bases between them. The chain's CDR3 is CASSLGAEGEKLFF. The CDR3 DNA reads TGTGCCAGCAGCTTAGGCGCTGAGGGGGAGAAACTGTTTTTT. Combining the CDR3 with reference TRBV13 and TRBJ1-4 gives the whole variable domain AAGVIQSPRHLIKEKRETATLKCYPIPRHDTVYWYQQGPGQDPQFLISFYEKMQSDKGSIPDRFSAQQFSDYHSELNMSSLELGDSALYFCASSLGAEGEKLFFGSGTQLSVL.

The chain recombines TRBV2 with TRBJ1-6, with D perhaps matching TRBD1 (5 bases). V was shortened by 6 bases and J by 10 bases, with 19 bases between the two germline ends. Germline V lookup: CDR1 SNHLY, CDR2 FYNNEI. There are 15 residues in the CDR3. As DNA, the CDR3 is TGTGCCAGCAGCCTAGGTGGAGGGACTACCTCACCCCTCCACTTT. Protein product: CASSLGGGTTSPLHF.

This clone was seen only a few times. V gene TRBV7-2 combines with J gene TRBJ1-2; D possibly corresponds to TRBD1 (5 bases). This CDR3 is built from 16 residues. Germline V gene sequence: CDR1 SGHTA, CDR2 FQGNSA. V was trimmed by 1 base and J by 2 bases, leaving 14 bases between them. CDR3 DNA: TGTGCCAGCAGCTTAGGCGGGGGTACGGGCAACTATGGCTACACCTTC. As protein: CASSLGGGTGNYGYTF.

This chain joins TRBV13 and TRBJ1-5; D gene unclear. The length of the CDR3 is 15 residues. Trimming cost V 0 bases and J 4 bases, with 10 bases left between them. The germline CDR1 and CDR2 sequences are PRHDT and FYEKMQ (reference sequence). The chain's CDR3 is CASSLGRTRNQPQHF. For the CDR3, the DNA is TGTGCCAGCAGCTTAGGACGGACTAGAAATCAGCCCCAGCATTTT.

The chain combines TRBV11-2 with TRBJ2-5; 10 nucleotides line up with TRBD2. Germline V gene data show CDR1 as SGHAT and CDR2 as FQNNGV. J was trimmed by 1 base and V by 5 bases; bases with no gene match: 7. This CDR3 has 16 residues. CDR3 bases: TGTGCCAGCAGCGTCTCTAGCGGGGGTTTCCAAGAGACCCAGTACTTC. Encoded protein: CASSVSSGGFQETQYF.

The CDR3 DNA reads as TGTGCCAGCAGTGAAGTAGTACTAGGGGGGTATGGCTACACCTTC. Encoded protein: CASSEVVLGGYGYTF. The V gene is TRBV6-1, the J gene TRBJ1-2; perhaps TRBD1 as D (6 bases). The CDR3 has 15 amino acids. CDR1 MNHNS and CDR2 SASEGT come from the germline V gene. V was trimmed by 1 base and J by 5 bases, leaving 14 bases between them.

The genes are TRBV4-1 and TRBJ2-5, with 8 bases fitting TRBD1. Germline CDR1 MGHRA, CDR2 YSYEKL. This CDR3 contains 15 residues. The V and J ends lost 4 bases and 2 bases, in that order; junction bases with no gene match: 6. CDR3 amino acids: CASSPGDRSQETQYF. The CDR3 DNA sequence: TGCGCCAGCAGCCCCGGGGACAGGAGTCAAGAGACCCAGTACTTC.

The CDR3 DNA is TGCGCCAGCAGCGAGCCCAGGGGAGCAGGTGGCTACACCTTC. Its protein is CASSEPRGAGGYTF. This chain joins TRBV4-1 and TRBJ1-2; the D gene is possibly TRBD1 (6 bases). V was trimmed by 5 bases and J by 7 bases, leaving 17 bases between them. This CDR3 has 14 residues. Germline CDR1 and CDR2: MGHRA and YSYEKL.

A few counts support this clone. V is TRBV29-1 and J is TRBJ2-3; 10 bases map to TRBD2. V lost 3 bases and J lost 2; bases outside the gene matches: 5. This CDR3 contains 15 residues. Germline values: CDR1 SQVTM, CDR2 ANQGSEA. The CDR3 sequence is CSVDGTSDSTDTQYF. The CDR3 DNA follows: TGCAGCGTTGACGGGACTAGCGACTCCACAGATACGCAGTATTTT.

This chain links TRBV5-1 with TRBJ2-3, with D possibly being TRBD2 (6 bases). V lost 2 bases to trimming and J lost 4 bases, with 14 bases between them. In germline, CDR1 is SGHRS, CDR2 YFSETQ. The CDR3 has 15 amino acids. CDR3 DNA: TGCGCCAGCAGCTTTGGAGGGATAAACTCAGATACGCAGTATTTT. It yields the protein CASSFGGINSDTQYF.

The chain carries TRBV7-2 and TRBJ2-5; maybe TRBD2 (5 bases). Per germline, CDR1 SGHTA and CDR2 FQGNSA. The V and J ends lost 2 bases and 2 bases respectively, with 6 bases between them. This CDR3 is built from 13 residues. CDR3 DNA sequence: TGTGCCAGCAGCTTATCGGGGCAAGAGACCCAGTACTTC. This sequence encodes CASSLSGQETQYF.

The chain links TRBV30 to TRBJ2-5; a possible D gene is TRBD2 (5 bases). CDR3 length: 13 residues. Between the trimmed V and J ends, which lost 4 bases and 0 bases, there was a span of 9 bases. Germline V lookup: CDR1 GTSNPN, CDR2 SVGIG (reference sequence). CDR3 sequence: CAWNSAYQETQYF. In DNA form, the CDR3 reads TGTGCCTGGAATAGCGCCTACCAAGAGACCCAGTACTTC.

The sample holds a few counts of this clone. The V and J genes are TRBV30 and TRBJ1-5; D perhaps matches TRBD1 (5 bases). CDR3 length equals 14 residues. Trimming took off 1 base at V and 3 bases at J, with 10 bases between the two ends. Germline CDR1 and CDR2: GTSNPN and SVGIG (reference sequence). The CDR3 loop reads CAWSGGRDNQPQHF. CDR3 nucleotide sequence: TGTGCCTGGAGTGGAGGCAGGGACAATCAGCCCCAGCATTTT. The complete variable domain, with remaining parts taken from reference TRBV30 and TRBJ1-5, reads SQTIHQWPATLVQPVGSPLSLECTVEGTSNPNLYWYRQAAGRGLQLLFYSVGIGQISSEVPQNLSASRPQDRQFILSSKKLLLSDSGFYLCAWSGGRDNQPQHFGDGTRLSIL.

This chain uses TRBV20-1 with TRBJ1-1; D unclear. The V gene's germline CDR1 is DFQATT and CDR2 SNEGSKA (reference sequence). The CDR3 spans 11 residues. The germline V and J ends were trimmed by 1 base and 6 bases, with 6 bases remaining between them. This chain's CDR3 is CSARVASEAFF. CDR3 nucleotide sequence: TGCAGTGCTAGAGTTGCCTCTGAAGCTTTCTTT.

The chain carries TRBV11-2 and TRBJ2-7, with TRBD1 matching over 7 bases. With 2 bases clipped from V and 2 bases from J, the junction kept 6 bases outside the gene matches. CDR3 size: 15 residues. Germline V gives CDR1 SGHAT, CDR2 FQNNGV. CDR3 region: CASSLRTGVTYEQYF. CDR3 in DNA: TGTGCCAGCAGCTTACGAACAGGGGTTACCTACGAGCAGTACTTC.

The J gene is TRBJ1-1, the V gene TRBV29-1; no definite D call. V lost 5 bases to trimming and J lost 0 bases, with 10 bases between them. From germline, CDR1 is SQVTM and CDR2 ANQGSEA. This CDR3 contains 13 residues. CDR3 sequence (DNA): TGCAGCGTTCAGACACCGATGAACACTGAAGCTTTCTTT. The encoded protein is CSVQTPMNTEAFF.

CDR3 bases: TGTGCCAGCAGCTTAGCCCTGGCCAGGGGGCATGACGAGCAGTACTTC. It specifies CASSLALARGHDEQYF. The gene calls are TRBV13 and TRBJ2-7, with 8 positions matching TRBD1. The CDR3 is 16 amino acids. The trim removed 1 base at V and 5 bases at J, leaving 10 bases unmatched. Germline V gene data show CDR1 as PRHDT and CDR2 as FYEKMQ (reference sequence).

This clone was recorded a few times. V usage is TRBV11-1 and J usage is TRBJ2-2; 7 bases are a match to TRBD1. The CDR3 has 14 amino acids. J lost 3 bases, V lost 5 bases, and 3 bases had no gene match. From germline, CDR1 is SGHAT and CDR2 FQDESV (reference sequence). The CDR3 DNA follows: TGTGCCAGCAGCGAGGGACAGTACACCGGGGAGCTGTTTTTT. This encodes CASSEGQYTGELFF. Full variable domain (remainder filled in from reference TRBV11-1 and TRBJ2-2): EAEVAQSPRYKITEKSQAVAFWCDPISGHATLYWYRQILGQGPELLVQFQDESVVDDSQLPKDRFSAERLKGVDSTLKIQPAELGDSAMYLCASSEGQYTGELFFGEGSRLTVL.

This chain uses TRBV6-5 with TRBJ1-5; TRBD1 aligns across 9 bases. The V gene's germline CDR1 is MNHEY and CDR2 SVGAGI. The trim removed 5 bases at V and 4 bases at J, leaving 6 bases unmatched. The CDR3 has 15 amino acids. The CDR3 nucleotides read TGTGCCAGCAGTACCGGGACAGGGTCAAATCAGCCCCAGCATTTT. The encoded protein is CASSTGTGSNQPQHF.